The 24 T cell receptor beta chains presented below share a single source sample, sequenced in a study of T cells in Graves' hyperthyroidism and ophthalmopathy (dated by TCRdb to about 2019). The library relied on multiplex PCR. The instrument was an Illumina HiSeq 2000. The TCR beta CDR3 regions were amplified from the RNA transcripts. For the first round of RT-PCR on the TCR CDR3, the HTBI primer set was used together with the Qiagen OneStep RT-PCR kit. The raw public reads went through TCRdb reprocessing: fastp at Q25, MiXCR clone calling, in-frame beta chains kept. Here each entry gathers all rows of one CDR3 protein and keeps the most common genes and DNA. The sample table shows a few hundred thousand distinct CDR3 sequences, and about 20% are seen once. The ten largest clones take up approximately 54% of the sample. The sample was blood. The receptor source for this set is a woman in her seventies with Graves' ophthalmopathy.

This clonotype was seen more than once but under ten times. The chain recombines TRBV10-3 with TRBJ2-7, with 11 nucleotides matching TRBD2. V lost 3 bases, J lost 4 bases, and 2 bases stayed unmatched. Germline values: CDR1 ENHRY, CDR2 SYGVKD. This CDR3 is built from 14 residues. The CDR3 nucleotides read TGTGCCATCAGTGACGGGACTAGCGGATACGAGCAGTACTTC. Encoded protein: CAISDGTSGYEQYF.

This chain uses TRBV28 with TRBJ1-2; possibly TRBD1 for D (6 bases). This CDR3 is built from 13 residues. Trimming took 6 bases from V and 4 from J, leaving 12 bases between them. Germline V CDR1 and CDR2: MDHEN, SYDVKM. The CDR3 sequence: CASRTGTPYGYTF. CDR3 nucleotides: TGTGCCAGCAGAACCGGGACACCCTATGGCTACACCTTC.

This clonotype appeared a few times. The V and J genes are TRBV5-1 and TRBJ1-1; tentative D call: TRBD1 (6 bases). Looked up from germline, CDR1 is SGHRS and CDR2 is YFSETQ. V was pared by 3 bases and J by 3 bases, with 15 bases between. There are 15 residues in the CDR3. The CDR3 reads CASSSGGIRDTEAFF. CDR3 in DNA: TGCGCCAGCAGCTCCGGGGGCATTAGGGACACTGAAGCTTTCTTT.

The V gene is TRBV6-5, the J gene TRBJ2-4; TRBD2 matches at 12 bases. This CDR3 region has 17 residues. Germline values: CDR1 MNHEY, CDR2 SVGAGI. J gave up 8 bases and V 0 bases, and 8 bases lay outside the gene matches. CDR3 DNA sequence: TGTGCCAGCAGTTACTCTCTAGCGGGAGGGCCTAGGGACATTCAGTACTTC. Protein: CASSYSLAGGPRDIQYF.

This clonotype came up many times. The J gene is TRBJ1-2, the V gene TRBV7-9; no definite D call. Looked up from germline, CDR1 is SEHNR and CDR2 is FQNEAQ (reference sequence). Trimming took off 5 bases at V and 6 bases at J, with 7 bases between the two ends. CDR3 size: 11 residues. The CDR3 protein is CASSLGDGYTF. The CDR3, as DNA: TGTGCCAGCAGCCTTGGGGATGGCTACACCTTC.

The genes are TRBV24-1 and TRBJ1-2; TRBD1 might be the D (5 bases). The CDR3 length is 13 residues. The V and J ends lost 6 bases and 1 base respectively, with 8 bases between them. The germline V gene has CDR1 KGHDR and CDR2 SFDVKD. CDR3 residues: CATSKGVNYGYTF. CDR3 bases: TGTGCCACCAGTAAAGGGGTTAACTATGGCTACACCTTC.

Only a few counts were recorded for this clonotype. V gene TRBV5-1 combines with J gene TRBJ2-3; a possible D gene is TRBD2 (6 bases). CDR1 is SGHRS, CDR2 YFSETQ, per germline. The CDR3 loop spans 15 amino acids. The V end was cut by 3 bases, the J end by 4 bases, with 15 bases between. CDR3 DNA: TGCGCCAGCAGCTCCCAGACTAGTAGCTCAGATACGCAGTATTTT. As protein: CASSSQTSSSDTQYF.

In its sample, this clonotype was seen many times. The chain couples TRBV7-9 to TRBJ2-1; the D is unclear. CDR3 length equals 11 residues. The ends were cut back, 1 base at V and 9 bases at J, with 4 bases in the middle. CDR1 is SEHNR, CDR2 FQNEAQ, per germline (reference sequence). CDR3 DNA: TGTGCCAGCAGCTTAGTGGGTGAGCAGTTCTTC. It encodes CASSLVGEQFF.

The chain couples TRBV6-5 to TRBJ1-2; 10 bases fit TRBD1. Unmatched junction bases numbered 12, after V lost 6 bases and J lost 11 bases. Germline V gives CDR1 MNHEY, CDR2 SVGAGI. CDR3 length equals 14 residues. CDR3 sequence (DNA): TGTGCCAGCAGCTATTTGACAGGGGGCGCGGGATACACCTTC. Protein product: CASSYLTGGAGYTF.

This sequence joins TRBV7-9 and TRBJ1-3, with D possibly TRBD1 on 6 matching bases. V was pared by 7 bases and J by 0 bases, with 13 bases between. Germline V gene sequence: CDR1 SEHNR, CDR2 FQNEAQ (reference sequence). The CDR3 totals 15 residues. The CDR3 reads CASNRTAYSGNTIYF. CDR3 nucleotide sequence: TGTGCCAGCAACCGGACAGCCTACTCTGGAAACACCATATATTTT.

This chain connects TRBV7-6 to TRBJ2-5, with D perhaps TRBD1 (5 bases). The germline CDR1 and CDR2 sequences are SGHVS and FNYEAQ. V was pared by 2 bases and J by 5 bases, with 15 bases between. This CDR3 region has 15 residues. The CDR3 bases are TGTGCCAGCAGCTTATTTCCAGGGCGAGGCGAGACCCAGTACTTC. Translated: CASSLFPGRGETQYF.

V usage is TRBV4-2 and J usage is TRBJ2-6, with D unresolved. CDR1 and CDR2 from the germline V gene are LGHNA and YNFKEQ. The CDR3 contains 14 residues. V lost 0 bases to trimming and J lost 4 bases, with 4 bases between them. CDR3: CASSQESGANVLTF. Written as DNA, the CDR3 is TGTGCCAGCAGCCAAGAGTCGGGGGCCAACGTCCTGACTTTC.

V and J are TRBV11-2 and TRBJ2-7; 8 positions agree with TRBD2. The CDR3 contains 15 residues. Trimming took 3 bases from V and 3 from J; bases not matched to a gene: 7. Looked up from germline, CDR1 is SGHAT and CDR2 is FQNNGV. CDR3 coding DNA: TGTGCCAGCAGCTTTTCGGGGGGGGCGAGCTACGAGCAGTACTTC. It encodes CASSFSGGASYEQYF.

This clonotype was seen more than once but under ten times. This chain connects TRBV6-1 to TRBJ2-2, with 9 nucleotides matching TRBD1. CDR3 size: 17 residues. Germline CDR1 MNHNS, CDR2 SASEGT. Trimming at V came to 6 bases and at J to 1 base, leaving 9 bases not matched to a gene. The CDR3 coding sequence is TGTGCCAGCAGAAATTGGCGGGGACAGGGGAACACCGGGGAGCTGTTTTTT. This codes for CASRNWRGQGNTGELFF.

DNA of the CDR3: TGCAGCGTTGAATCAGGCTATGGCTACACCTTC. This sequence encodes CSVESGYGYTF. This rearrangement joins TRBV29-1 to TRBJ1-2, with D unresolved. Germline V gene data show CDR1 as SQVTM and CDR2 as ANQGSEA. Trimming shortened V by 2 bases and J by 4 bases, and 5 bases separated the two germline ends. This CDR3 has 11 amino acids. Full variable domain (remainder filled in from reference TRBV29-1 and TRBJ1-2): SAVISQKPSRDICQRGTSLTIQCQVDSQVTMMFWYRQQPGQSLTLIATANQGSEATYESGFVIDKFPISRPNLTFSTLTVSNMSPEDSSIYLCSVESGYGYTFGSGTRLTVV.

There are a few counts of this clonotype. The chain combines TRBV2 with TRBJ2-4, with D maybe TRBD2 (6 bases). Trimming stripped 10 bases from V and 0 bases from J, with 13 bases between. Germline CDR1 reads SNHLY; CDR2 reads FYNNEI. The CDR3 contains 14 residues. CDR3 nucleotides: TGTGCCACAGGGCGGGGAGTAGCCAAAAACATTCAGTACTTC. Its protein product is CATGRGVAKNIQYF.

This clonotype was seen repeatedly, ten times or more. V usage is TRBV7-2 and J usage is TRBJ2-3; possibly TRBD1 for D (5 bases). Germline CDR1 is SGHTA and CDR2 is FQGNSA. This CDR3 has 16 amino acids. Trimming shortened V by 0 bases and J by 5 bases, and 15 bases separated the two germline ends. In DNA form, the CDR3 reads TGTGCCAGCAGCTTAGCGAGCGTTCAGGGTCAAGATACGCAGTATTTT. Translated, it gives CASSLASVQGQDTQYF.

This clonotype was seen more than once but under ten times. The chain couples TRBV10-2 to TRBJ2-7; D is possibly TRBD1 or TRBD2 (6 bases each). V was shortened by 3 bases and J by 2 bases, with 20 bases between the two germline ends. Germline V lookup: CDR1 WSHSY, CDR2 SAAADI. The CDR3 length is 17 residues. The CDR3 DNA reads as TGCGCCAGCAGTGACCAGGGGTGGGGGGCCCATGCCTACGAGCAGTACTTC. It codes for CASSDQGWGAHAYEQYF.

This clonotype was seen ten or more times. Here the CDR3 DNA reads TGTGCCAGCAGCTCGGGGGGACTAGCGGGAGAAGAGACCCAGTACTTC. It yields the protein CASSSGGLAGEETQYF. The chain combines TRBV7-9 with TRBJ2-5; the match to TRBD2 covers 14 bases. The length of the CDR3 is 16 residues. Losses at the gene ends were 4 bases for V and 3 bases for J; bases not matched to a gene: 4. CDR1 and CDR2 from the germline V gene are SEHNR and FQNEAQ (reference sequence).

Remarks on this clonotype: At one boundary the junction diverges from the germline segment, which might be a read error. The CDR3 protein is CASGLEYGQYF. CDR3 coding DNA: TGTGCTAGTGGTCTAGAGTACGGGCAGTACTTC. This sequence joins TRBV12-5 and TRBJ2-7; D is uncertain. The germline V gene encodes CDR1 LGHNT and CDR2 FRNRAP. The CDR3 has 11 amino acids.

This chain links TRBV19 with TRBJ2-1; 11 bases line up with TRBD2. V lost 1 base to trimming and J lost 2 bases; unmatched junction nucleotides: 1. Germline lookup yields CDR1 LNHDA and CDR2 SQIVND (reference sequence). The CDR3 has 16 residues. CDR3: CASSIASGRPYNEQFF. The CDR3 bases are TGTGCCAGTAGTATAGCTAGCGGGAGGCCCTACAATGAGCAGTTCTTC.

The chain joins TRBV28 to TRBJ1-5; D is possibly TRBD1 (6 bases). This CDR3 has 15 residues. Germline V gives CDR1 MDHEN, CDR2 SYDVKM. Between the trimmed V and J ends, which lost 6 bases and 1 base, there was a span of 13 bases. The DNA of the CDR3 is TGTGCCAGCAGGACCACAGGGACAAGCAATCAGCCCCAGCATTTT. Translated: CASRTTGTSNQPQHF.

The V call is TRBV5-1, the J call TRBJ2-3; TRBD1 matches 8 bases. The CDR3 sequence is 15 residues long. The germline V gene has CDR1 SGHRS and CDR2 YFSETQ. The V and J ends lost 3 bases and 4 bases, in that order; junction bases with no gene match: 7. This CDR3 reads CASSWGGQGPDTQYF. The CDR3, as DNA: TGCGCCAGCAGCTGGGGTGGACAGGGCCCAGATACGCAGTATTTT. The entire variable domain, with the rest obtained from reference TRBV5-1 and TRBJ2-3, is as follows: KAGVTQTPRYLIKTRGQQVTLSCSPISGHRSVSWYQQTPGQGLQFLFEYFSETQRNKGNFPGRFSGRQFSNSRSEMNVSTLELGDSALYLCASSWGGQGPDTQYFGPGTRLTVL.

The chain combines TRBV5-5 with TRBJ1-5, with unresolved D. The germline V and J ends were trimmed by 2 bases and 1 base, with 10 bases remaining between them. In germline, CDR1 is SGHKS, CDR2 YYEKEE (reference sequence). This CDR3 spans 15 amino acids. CDR3 region: CASSFKGLSNQPQHF. The CDR3 nucleotides are TGTGCCAGCAGCTTCAAAGGGTTGAGCAATCAGCCCCAGCATTTT. Using reference TRBV5-5 and TRBJ1-5 for the parts outside the CDR3, the full variable domain is DAGVTQSPTHLIKTRGQQVTLRCSPISGHKSVSWYQQVLGQGPQFIFQYYEKEERGRGNFPDRFSARQFPNYSSELNVNALLLGDSALYLCASSFKGLSNQPQHFGDGTRLSIL.